This T cell receptor (beta chain) was identified in a study of regulatory T cells in long-lasting Graves disease. Whole-study results and caveats: With persistent disease, TRBV28, TRBJ1-2 and TRBJ2-5 were the favored segments. Authors noted too few samples as a limitation.

This clonotype was recorded at least ten times. The antigen remains undetermined. Time point indicated: newly diagnosed GD, antithyroid drugs for less than 3 months. PBMC RNA served as the TCR library source. CDR3 regions were amplified by Arm-PCR using iRepertoire HTBI primers to build TCR beta libraries. TCRdb re-derived calls from the multiplex PCR reads in MiXCR, one entry per CDR3 protein. The table includes 400,000 to 500,000 distinct CDR3 sequences, 14% to 15% detected once. Germline lookup yields CDR1 MDHEN and CDR2 SYDVKM. The CDR3 runs 17 residues. The ends lost 6 bases at V and 3 bases at J; junction bases unmatched: 10. Another study also made use of these data, one on T cells in Graves' hyperthyroidism and ophthalmopathy. From that study: Graves' hyperthyroidism showing no ophthalmopathy progression within 18 months was considered stable. Carried out on the TCR CDR3, a first-round RT-PCR used the HTBI primer set.

This receptor was obtained from a woman aged 40 to 55 with Graves disease. Specimen: peripheral blood mononuclear cells (PBMCs), collected at new diagnosis, from a patient treated with antithyroid drugs. The genes are TRBV28 and TRBJ2-6; 8 positions match TRBD1. DNA of the CDR3: TGTGCCAGCAGCACGGACAGGGCTGAAGGTGGGGCCAACGTCCTGACTTTC. This gives the protein CASSTDRAEGGANVLTF.